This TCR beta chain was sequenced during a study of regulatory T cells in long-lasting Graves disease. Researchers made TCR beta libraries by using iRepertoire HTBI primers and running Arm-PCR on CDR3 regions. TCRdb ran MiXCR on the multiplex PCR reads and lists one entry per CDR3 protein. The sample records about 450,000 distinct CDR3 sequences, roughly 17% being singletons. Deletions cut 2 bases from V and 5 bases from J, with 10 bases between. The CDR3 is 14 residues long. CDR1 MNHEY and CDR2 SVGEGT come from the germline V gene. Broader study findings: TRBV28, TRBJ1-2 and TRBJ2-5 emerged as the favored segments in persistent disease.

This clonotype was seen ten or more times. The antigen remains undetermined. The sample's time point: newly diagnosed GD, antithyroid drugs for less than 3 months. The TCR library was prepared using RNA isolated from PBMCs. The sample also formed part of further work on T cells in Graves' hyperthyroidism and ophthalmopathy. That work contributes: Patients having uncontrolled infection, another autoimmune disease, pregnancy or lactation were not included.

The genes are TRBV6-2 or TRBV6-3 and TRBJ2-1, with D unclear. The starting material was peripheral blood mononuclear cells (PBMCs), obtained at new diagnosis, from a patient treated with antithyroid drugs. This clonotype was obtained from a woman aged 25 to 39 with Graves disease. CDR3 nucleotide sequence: TGTGCCAGCAGTTACGTAAGTGTGAACAATGAGCAGTTCTTC. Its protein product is CASSYVSVNNEQFF.